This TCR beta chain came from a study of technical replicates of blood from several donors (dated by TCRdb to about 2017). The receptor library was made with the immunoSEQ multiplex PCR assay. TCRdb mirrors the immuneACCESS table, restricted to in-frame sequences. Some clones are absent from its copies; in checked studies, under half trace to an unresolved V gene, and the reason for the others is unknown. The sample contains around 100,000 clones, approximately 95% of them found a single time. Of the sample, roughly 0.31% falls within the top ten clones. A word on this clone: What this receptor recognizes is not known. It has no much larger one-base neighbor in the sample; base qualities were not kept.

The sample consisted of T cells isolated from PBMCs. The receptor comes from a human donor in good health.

The bases read TGTGCCAGCTCACAATTAGTAGCGGTACAAGAGACCCAGTACTTC. It encodes CASSQLVAVQETQYF. The chain links TRBV18 with TRBJ2-5, with TRBD2 tentatively as D gene (6 bases match). CDR1 and CDR2 (KGHSH, LQKENI) derive from the germline V gene. V is shortened by 4 bases, J by 2 bases, and the region joining them spans 14 bases. Its CDR3 holds 15 amino acids, cysteine through phenylalanine. Only the CDR3 portion is preserved as DNA: 45 bases, with reading frame beginning at the first base.